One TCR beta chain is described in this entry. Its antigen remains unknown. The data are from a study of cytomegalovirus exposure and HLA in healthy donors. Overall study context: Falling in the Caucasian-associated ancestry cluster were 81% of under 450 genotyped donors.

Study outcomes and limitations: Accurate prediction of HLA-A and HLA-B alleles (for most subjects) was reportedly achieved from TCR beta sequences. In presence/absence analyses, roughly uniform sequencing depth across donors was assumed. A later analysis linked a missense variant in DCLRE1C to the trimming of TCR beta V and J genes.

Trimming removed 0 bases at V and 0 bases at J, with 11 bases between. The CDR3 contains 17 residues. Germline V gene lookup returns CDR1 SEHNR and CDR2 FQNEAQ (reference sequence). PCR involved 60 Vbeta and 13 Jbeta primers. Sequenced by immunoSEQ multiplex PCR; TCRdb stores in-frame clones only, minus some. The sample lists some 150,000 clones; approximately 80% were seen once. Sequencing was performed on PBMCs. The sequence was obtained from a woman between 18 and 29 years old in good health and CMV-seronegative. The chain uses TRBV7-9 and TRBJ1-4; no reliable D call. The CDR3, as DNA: TGTGCCAGCAGCTTAGCGCGCTCATCTACAACTAATGAAAAACTGTTTTTT. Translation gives CASSLARSSTTNEKLFF. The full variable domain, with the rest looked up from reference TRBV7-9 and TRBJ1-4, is DTGVSQNPRHKITKRGQNVTFRCDPISEHNRLYWYRQTLGQGPEFLTYFQNEAQLEKSRLLSDRFSAERPKGSFSTLEIQRTEQGDSAMYLCASSLARSSTTNEKLFFGSGTQLSVL.